The source of this T cell receptor (beta chain) is a study of blood T cell repertoires in COVID-19. Study at large: Material from acute and convalescent COVID-19 was sourced from the United States, Italy and Spain. From T cells, B-cell-depleted T cells, or PBMCs came the material, which was cDNA or gDNA.

CDR3 length: 13 residues. The germline V and J ends were trimmed by 1 base and 6 bases, with 7 bases remaining between them. Germline CDR1 reads MDHEN; CDR2 reads SYDVKM. Under the authors' procedure: Cell counts per sample came from amplifying reference gene primers. Some clones are missing from TCRdb's copy, which holds only in-frame ones; the method was immunoSEQ multiplex PCR. V and J calls and clone size are given by that table; D and trimming were obtained from the DNA. The repertoire consists of about 190,000 clones, with approximately 85% occurring once and the leading ten covering roughly 4.6%.

The specimen sequenced was peripheral blood. The receptor's source is a woman between 65 and 79 years old with active or convalescent COVID-19. V gene TRBV28 combines with J gene TRBJ1-5; D is undetermined. CDR3 sequence: CASSLYFSQPQHF. The CDR3 DNA reads as TGTGCCAGCAGTTTATATTTCAGTCAGCCCCAGCATTTT.